The 25 T cell receptor beta chains given below trace back to one sample, sequenced in a study of OX40 agonist ivuxolimab in advanced cancers. This table comes from immunoSEQ multiplex PCR, and its TCRdb copy is limited to in-frame clones, with some not included. The table has 50,000 to 75,000 clones, 87% seen once. Specimen: CD4+ or CD8+ T cells sorted from blood, collected in a trial of the OX40 agonist ivuxolimab. The receptors stem from an adult with an advanced solid tumor such as melanoma, head and neck, liver or kidney cancer.

The chain is built from TRBV4-3 and TRBJ2-3, with D possibly called TRBD1 or TRBD2 (5 bases each). Germline V gene lookup returns CDR1 LGHNA and CDR2 YSLEER. The CDR3 totals 15 residues. V gave up 1 base and J gave up 6 bases, with 14 bases separating them. In DNA form, the CDR3 reads TGCGCCAGCAGCCAAGCCATTCAGGGCGGGGATACGCAGTATTTT. It encodes CASSQAIQGGDTQYF.

This chain connects TRBV7-2 to TRBJ1-1, with 7 positions matching TRBD1. The CDR3 extends over 15 amino acids. Germline trimming cut 6 bases from V and 1 base from J; bases unmatched to any gene: 8. CDR1 SGHTA and CDR2 FQGNSA come from the germline V gene. The CDR3 DNA reads as TGTGCCAGCAGGATCCAGGGGACAGCGAACACTGAAGCTTTCTTT. This codes for CASRIQGTANTEAFF. The entire variable domain, with the rest obtained from reference TRBV7-2 and TRBJ1-1, is as follows: GAGVSQSPSNKVTEKGKDVELRCDPISGHTALYWYRQSLGQGLEFLIYFQGNSAPDKSGLPSDRFSAERTGGSVSTLTIQRTQQEDSAVYLCASRIQGTANTEAFFGQGTRLTVV.

V usage is TRBV6-5 and J usage is TRBJ1-1; D ambiguous. The CDR3 length is 13 residues. Trimming left V 6 bases short and J 4 bases short, with 12 bases between. CDR1 and CDR2 (germline): MNHEY, SVGAGI. CDR3 coding DNA: TGTGCCAGCAGAACACCTTGGGGCACTGAAGCTTTCTTT. The encoded protein is CASRTPWGTEAFF.

The chain couples TRBV6-5 to TRBJ2-7; D may be TRBD1 (6 bases). Trimming took 5 bases from V and 4 from J, leaving 15 bases between them. This CDR3 has 14 residues. Germline V CDR1 and CDR2: MNHEY, SVGAGI. CDR3 sequence: CASSEDRDLYEQYF. In nucleotides, the CDR3 is TGTGCCAGCAGTGAGGACAGAGACCTTTACGAGCAGTACTTC.

The V and J genes are TRBV9 and TRBJ2-7; D gene ambiguous. The CDR3 has 13 residues. The germline V gene encodes CDR1 SGDLS and CDR2 YYNGEE. V dropped 0 bases and J dropped 4 bases, with 8 bases sitting between them. The CDR3 nucleotides are TGTGCCAGCAGCGTAGGGATTTTATACGAGCAGTACTTC. Its translation: CASSVGILYEQYF.

This chain joins TRBV6-1 and TRBJ1-1, with 7 bases that match TRBD1. The CDR3 consists of 14 residues. V was pared by 5 bases and J by 1 base, with 4 bases of the junction left unmatched. CDR1 is MNHNS and CDR2 is SASEGT in the germline V gene. The CDR3 reads CASSSRTGNTEAFF. As DNA, the CDR3 is TGTGCCAGCAGTTCTCGGACAGGGAACACTGAAGCTTTCTTT.

The rearrangement joins TRBV1 to TRBJ1-1; the table's TRBD1 call for D was not verified on the DNA. TRBV1 is classified as a pseudogene. This CDR3 is 18 amino acids long. The CDR3 DNA reads as TGCACCAGCAGCCAAGGTTCTGGCAGGGGTCCTATGAACACTGAAGCTTTCTTT. Protein product: CTSSQGSGRGPMNTEAFF.

The chain recombines TRBV7-9 with TRBJ2-6; no definite D call. The CDR3 has 16 amino acids. The germline V and J ends were trimmed by 1 base and 6 bases, with 13 bases remaining between them. From germline, CDR1 is SEHNR and CDR2 FQNEAQ (reference sequence). Written as DNA, the CDR3 is TGTGCCAGCAGCTTAGGGGGTCCGAGCAAGGCCAACGTCCTGACTTTC. Its translation is CASSLGGPSKANVLTF.

V is TRBV11-1 and J is TRBJ2-7; D remains unclear. There are 14 residues in the CDR3. Per germline, CDR1 SGHAT and CDR2 FQDESV (reference sequence). Trimming removed 1 base from V and 3 bases from J, with 10 bases in between. The CDR3 bases are TGTGCCAGCAGCTTAGTCGTAGCCTTCTACGAGCAGTACTTC. It specifies CASSLVVAFYEQYF. The full variable domain, its missing parts supplied by reference TRBV11-1 and TRBJ2-7, is EAEVAQSPRYKITEKSQAVAFWCDPISGHATLYWYRQILGQGPELLVQFQDESVVDDSQLPKDRFSAERLKGVDSTLKIQPAELGDSAMYLCASSLVVAFYEQYFGPGTRLTVT.

The chain links TRBV5-1 to TRBJ2-5; D gene ambiguous. The CDR3 is 14 amino acids. Germline assignment: CDR1 SGHRS and CDR2 YFSETQ. Trimming left V 3 bases short and J 0 bases short, with 9 bases between. The CDR3 loop is CASSSGPDQETQYF. Written as DNA, the CDR3 is TGCGCCAGCAGCTCGGGCCCTGACCAAGAGACCCAGTACTTC.

The rearrangement links TRBV19 to TRBJ1-1, with a possible D match to TRBD1 (5 bases). The V gene lost 6 bases and the J gene lost 0 bases, with 14 bases spanning the gap. The CDR3 extends over 15 amino acids. Germline V gene data show CDR1 as LNHDA and CDR2 as SQIVND (reference sequence). Here the CDR3 reads CASSQLGTVNTEAFF. For the CDR3, the DNA is TGTGCCAGTAGCCAGCTCGGGACTGTGAACACTGAAGCTTTCTTT.

The V call is TRBV10-2, the J call TRBJ2-5, with TRBD2 matching 10 bases. Germline loops: CDR1 WSHSY, CDR2 SAAADI. This CDR3 is built from 14 residues. V was pared by 6 bases and J by 6 bases, with 7 bases of the junction left unmatched. The CDR3 loop reads CASSPGTSVQTQYF. As DNA, the CDR3 is TGCGCCAGCAGCCCCGGGACTAGCGTTCAGACCCAGTACTTC.

The rearrangement joins TRBV10-1 to TRBJ2-2; D gene uncertain. Germline V gene lookup returns CDR1 WNHNN and CDR2 SYGVQD (reference sequence). The CDR3 length is 12 residues. Trimming shortened V by 5 bases and J by 5 bases, and 6 bases separated the two germline ends. The DNA for the CDR3 is TGCGCCAGCAGTCCTACAACCGGGGAGCTGTTTTTT. Translating gives CASSPTTGELFF.

This chain uses TRBV10-2 with TRBJ2-2; D might be TRBD2 (6 bases). The CDR3 is 15 residues long. Germline V gene sequence: CDR1 WSHSY, CDR2 SAAADI. V lost 6 bases and J lost 3, with 14 bases in between. CDR3 nucleotides: TGCGCCAGCAGGGAGGGTAGCGCGTACACCGGGGAGCTGTTTTTT. The encoded protein is CASREGSAYTGELFF.

Regarding this clone: Its ends do not fully match the called genes, so a read error is possible. This specimen includes other DNA sequences encoding the same CDR3. The chain uses TRBV9 and TRBJ2-5, with a tentative D call TRBD1 (6 bases). This CDR3 is built from 13 residues. Germline CDR1 is SGDLS and CDR2 is YYNGEE. The CDR3 DNA reads TGTGCCAGTAGCGCTGGACAGAGTGAGACCCAGTACTTC. Translated: CASSAGQSETQYF.

This chain connects TRBV9 to TRBJ1-1, with D possibly matching TRBD1 (6 bases). This CDR3 spans 15 amino acids. Trimming removed 3 bases from V and 2 bases from J, with 14 bases in between. Looked up from germline, CDR1 is SGDLS and CDR2 is YYNGEE. The chain's CDR3 is CASSGQTGGNTEAFF. The CDR3 DNA follows: TGTGCCAGCAGCGGACAGACAGGAGGTAACACTGAAGCTTTCTTT.

The sample holds one count of this clone. The V and J genes are TRBV5-5 and TRBJ1-1; D is perhaps TRBD1 (5 bases). CDR1 and CDR2 (germline): SGHKS, YYEKEE (reference sequence). The CDR3 runs to 16 residues. V was cut by 0 bases and J by 0 bases, with 12 bases left in between. Here the CDR3 DNA reads TGTGCCAGCAGCTTGGAACACGGGACGCTGAACACTGAAGCTTTCTTT. This translates into CASSLEHGTLNTEAFF.

The chain links TRBV5-1 to TRBJ1-1; D call uncertain. V dropped 3 bases and J dropped 1 base, with 7 bases sitting between them. From germline, CDR1 is SGHRS and CDR2 YFSETQ. This CDR3 spans 13 amino acids. In DNA form, the CDR3 reads TGCGCCAGCAGCTCGGACGGGAACACTGAAGCTTTCTTT. It yields the protein CASSSDGNTEAFF.

The rearrangement links TRBV6-5 to TRBJ2-5, with D possibly TRBD1 on 6 matching bases. The CDR3 length is 15 residues. V was shortened by 6 bases and J by 4 bases, with 18 bases between the two germline ends. Per the germline V gene, CDR1 is MNHEY and CDR2 is SVGAGI. CDR3 DNA sequence: TGTGCCAGCAGGGCACAGGGATTGTACTCAGAGACCCAGTACTTC. It is translated as CASRAQGLYSETQYF.

This clone has just a few counts. The CDR3 is CASSPGTVPGGSLREQFF. In DNA form, the CDR3 reads TGCGCCAGCAGCCCCGGGACGGTCCCTGGTGGTTCCTTGCGGGAGCAGTTCTTC. The rearrangement joins TRBV5-1 to TRBJ2-1; either TRBD1 or TRBD2 may fit D (5 bases each). The CDR3 contains 18 residues. Trimming took 4 bases from V and 10 from J, leaving 30 bases between them. Germline V CDR1 and CDR2: SGHRS, YFSETQ. Variable domain in full (rest from reference TRBV5-1 and TRBJ2-1): KAGVTQTPRYLIKTRGQQVTLSCSPISGHRSVSWYQQTPGQGLQFLFEYFSETQRNKGNFPGRFSGRQFSNSRSEMNVSTLELGDSALYLCASSPGTVPGGSLREQFFGPGTRLTVL.

This clone was detected only a few times. The V call is TRBV6-4, the J call TRBJ2-1, with TRBD1 identical over 9 bases. CDR1 is MRHNA and CDR2 is SNTAGT in the germline V gene. The CDR3 runs 15 residues. The V segment lost 2 bases and the J segment 2 bases; nucleotides outside the gene matches: 1. The CDR3 DNA reads TGTGCCAGCAGTGACACAGGGGGCACCTACAATGAGCAGTTCTTC. This encodes CASSDTGGTYNEQFF.

The V call is TRBV18, the J call TRBJ2-7; 12 bases are shared with TRBD1. This CDR3 comprises 15 residues. J gave up 5 bases and V 2 bases, and 4 bases lay outside the gene matches. Germline CDR1 is KGHSH and CDR2 is LQKENI. The CDR3 loop is CASSPGTGGTHEQYF. The CDR3 DNA reads TGTGCCAGCTCACCAGGGACAGGGGGCACACACGAGCAGTACTTC.

Only one count was recorded for this clone. V and J are TRBV6-5 and TRBJ1-5; weak D call: TRBD1 (5 bases). V shed 0 bases and J shed 5 bases, with 5 bases lying between them. Looked up from germline, CDR1 is MNHEY and CDR2 is SVGAGI. This CDR3 spans 13 amino acids. The CDR3 coding sequence is TGTGCCAGCAGTTACTCAGGGGATCAGCCCCAGCATTTT. It translates to CASSYSGDQPQHF.

V gene TRBV20-1 combines with J gene TRBJ1-6; D gene ambiguous. Germline assignment: CDR1 DFQATT and CDR2 SNEGSKA (reference sequence). V was pared by 6 bases and J by 14 bases, with 14 bases between. The CDR3 has 11 amino acids. In DNA form, the CDR3 reads TGCAGTGCCGGGAACGACCTGGCCCTCCACTTT. The encoded protein is CSAGNDLALHF.

The chain uses TRBV5-4 and TRBJ1-2; a weak D match, TRBD1 (6 bases). Germline lookup yields CDR1 SGHNT and CDR2 YYREEE (reference sequence). V was cut by 0 bases and J by 2 bases, with 17 bases left in between. The CDR3 contains 17 residues. CDR3 DNA: TGTGCCAGCAGCTTGGTAACAGGGTTGGTGCCCAACTATGGCTACACCTTC. Amino acid sequence: CASSLVTGLVPNYGYTF.